A selection of T cell receptor beta chains follows, all from one sample in a study of Tregs in tolerant kidney transplant recipients. The assay was immunoSEQ multiplex PCR, and TCRdb's table has in-frame clones only and misses some. The data contain roughly 80,000 clones, about 91% of them singletons. The sample was CD4+ T cells from blood (PBMCs), taken 24 months after the transplant. These receptor sequences come from a human patient who received a combined kidney and bone marrow transplant. The graft donor may have given rise to some T cells. The CDR3 runs from the conserved cysteine through the conserved F or W. D genes are given only for firm matches. Some rows mark clone size as missing; the rest say once, few, many or name a class of expanded clone.

-,TRBV11-1,-,TRBJ2-5,TGTGCCAGCAGTTCCCTTGGGGGCGTAGGAGAGACCCAGTACTTC,CASSSLGGVGETQYF
-,TRBV9,TRBD2,TRBJ2-3,TGTGCCAGCAGCTCCCCCCGACTAGCGTACCATAGCACAGATACGCAGTATTTT,CASSSPRLAYHSTDTQYF
-,TRBV9,-,TRBJ2-1,TGTGCCAGCAGCGTTTTAGATCCGGGAAAGCAGTTCTTC,CASSVLDPGKQFF
-,TRBV7-7,-,TRBJ2-1,TGTGCCAGCAGCCCCAGTGCCCGCGGCCATGAGCAGTTCTTC,CASSPSARGHEQFF
-,TRBV21-1,-,TRBJ2-1,TGTGCCAGCAGCAAAAGACTAGCGGGAGACTACAATGAGCAGTTCTTC,CASSKRLAGDYNEQFF
-,TRBV7-6,TRBD2,TRBJ2-7,TGTGCCAGCAGCTCGTTAGCGGGAGTGTACGAGCAGTACTTC,CASSSLAGVYEQYF
-,TRBV6-4,TRBD2,TRBJ2-1,TGTGCCAGCAGTGACGGAAGGACTAGCGGGTCGAATGAGCAGTTCTTC,CASSDGRTSGSNEQFF
-,TRBV4-1,TRBD1,TRBJ1-5,TGCGCCAGCAGCCAGGCCACAGGGGGCAATCAGCCCCAGCATTTT,CASSQATGGNQPQHF
-,TRBV9,TRBD1,TRBJ2-5,TGTGCCAGCAGCCTAGAACAGGGGGCTATGGAGACCCAGTACTTC,CASSLEQGAMETQYF
-,TRBV5-1,-,TRBJ2-7,TGCGCCAGCAGTCTCGACTCGGAGACGAAGTACTTC,CASSLDSETKYF
-,TRBV9,TRBD1,TRBJ1-4,TGTGCCAGCAGCGCAAAACAGGGGGCAAAGGAAAAACTGTTTTTT,CASSAKQGAKEKLFF
-,TRBV28,TRBD1,TRBJ1-5,TGTGCCAGCAGTTATACAGGGGTCGGCAATCAGCCCCAGCATTTT,CASSYTGVGNQPQHF
-,TRBV7-2,-,TRBJ2-7,TGTGCCAGCAGCCGGGGGGCGGGAGAGCAGTACTTC,CASSRGAGEQYF
-,TRBV18,-,TRBJ2-3,TGTGCCAGCTCACCGGGACTTCGGTCTAGCACAGATACGCAGTATTTT,CASSPGLRSSTDTQYF
-,TRBV5-6,TRBD2,TRBJ2-7,TGTGCCAGCAGAAACGGACTAGCGGCTCCTTACGAGCAGTACTTC,CASRNGLAAPYEQYF
-,TRBV28,-,TRBJ1-6,TGTGCCAGCAGGAGCGTAAATTCACCCCTCCACTTT,CASRSVNSPLHF
-,TRBV7-9,-,TRBJ1-2,TGTGCCAGCAGCTTAGCCCGCGGAGAAACCCATGGCTACACCTTC,CASSLARGETHGYTF
once,TRBV7-3,TRBD2,TRBJ2-3,TGTGCCAGCAGCTTAAGCGGGAGCTTCGCAGATACGCAGTATTTT,CASSLSGSFADTQYF
-,TRBV6-1,TRBD1,TRBJ1-2,TGTGCCAGCGGTGACAGGGCACTTGGCTACACCTTC,CASGDRALGYTF
-,TRBV5-4,TRBD1,TRBJ1-4,TGTGCCAGCAGCGCCAGGGGGCAGGGTAATGAAAAACTGTTTTTT,CASSARGQGNEKLFF
once,TRBV2,-,TRBJ2-1,TGTGCCAGTCTTATAGCGTACTCCTACAATGAGCAGTTCTTC,CASLIAYSYNEQFF
-,TRBV14,-,TRBJ1-5,TGTGCCAGCAGCCAAGAACCAGGGGATAGCAATCAGCCCCAGCATTTT,CASSQEPGDSNQPQHF
-,TRBV7-3,-,TRBJ2-3,TGTGCCAGCAGCTTGACAGATAGCACAGATACGCAGTATTTT,CASSLTDSTDTQYF
-,TRBV7-3,-,TRBJ2-3,TGTGCCAGCAGCTTACAAGGGGGCGGCGGGGCAGATACGCAGTATTTT,CASSLQGGGGADTQYF
once,TRBV5-4,-,TRBJ2-3,TGTGCCAGCAGCTTGGCGTACGGGCAGGGGTATACAGATACGCAGTATTTT,CASSLAYGQGYTDTQYF
few,TRBV4-2,TRBD2,TRBJ2-7,TGTGCCAGCAGCTTGCCGGGAGGGTCTATGGAGCAGTACTTC,CASSLPGGSMEQYF
-,TRBV4-1,-,TRBJ2-1,TGCGCCAGCAGCCAAGAGGGGGGTTACGCTTACAATGAGCAGTTCTTC,CASSQEGGYAYNEQFF
once,TRBV6-5,TRBD1,TRBJ1-2,TGTGCCAGCAGTAAACAGGGGCCTGGCTACACCTTC,CASSKQGPGYTF
-,TRBV19,TRBD2,TRBJ2-7,TGTGCCAGTAGTATGGGAGGGATCCGGATTTACGAGCAGTACTTC,CASSMGGIRIYEQYF
-,TRBV29-1,TRBD1,TRBJ1-5,TGCAGCGTTCGGGACAGGGTGGGCCAGCCCCAGCATTTT,CSVRDRVGQPQHF
-,TRBV7-8,TRBD2,TRBJ2-1,TGTGCCAGCAGCTCCCTAGCGGGGGACAATGAGCAGTTCTTC,CASSSLAGDNEQFF
-,TRBV7-2,TRBD2,TRBJ2-1,TGTGCCAGCAGCCCCGGGACTAGCGGGAGGGTCGAGCAGTTCTTC,CASSPGTSGRVEQFF
-,TRBV5-6,-,TRBJ1-2,TGTGCCAGCAGCGGGGGGGGGTCACCCTATGGCTACACCTTC,CASSGGGSPYGYTF
once,TRBV5-1,-,TRBJ2-7,TGCGCCAGCAGTAGGGGGTTGGACTACGAGCAGTACTTC,CASSRGLDYEQYF
-,TRBV19,TRBD1,TRBJ2-1,TGTGCCATTCAGGGGACAGAACTTTACAATGAGCAGTTCTTC,CAIQGTELYNEQFF
-,TRBV10-3,-,TRBJ1-2,TGTGCCATCAGTGATGGCCAGGGGATGAGTGGCTACACCTTC,CAISDGQGMSGYTF
-,TRBV27,TRBD1,TRBJ1-5,TGTGCCAGCAGATTTACCGGGACAGGGGTAAGTGGCAATCAGCCCCAGCATTTT,CASRFTGTGVSGNQPQHF
few,TRBV7-2,TRBD1,TRBJ1-2,TGTGCCAGCAGCCCCAGGGGGACCTATGGCTACACCTTC,CASSPRGTYGYTF
-,TRBV9,-,TRBJ1-3,TGTGCCAGCAGCGCCGGGGGGGGTCGCATCATCGGAAACACCATATATTTT,CASSAGGGRIIGNTIYF
-,TRBV19,TRBD1,TRBJ1-5,TGTGCCAGTAGTAGGAACCGCGTGGGACAGGGGTACAATCAGCCCCAGCATTTT,CASSRNRVGQGYNQPQHF
-,TRBV9,TRBD2,TRBJ2-5,TGTGCCAGCAGCCCGCGAACTAGCGGGAGGAGGGAGACCCAGTACTTC,CASSPRTSGRRETQYF
-,TRBV9,-,TRBJ1-3,TGTGCCAGCAGCCCAGAGGGGACAAAGAGAAACACCATATATTTT,CASSPEGTKRNTIYF
-,TRBV14,TRBD1,TRBJ2-3,TGTGCCAGCAGCCCTGGACAGGGGATGACAGATACGCAGTATTTT,CASSPGQGMTDTQYF
-,TRBV27,TRBD1,TRBJ2-3,TGTGCCAGCAGTACGTGGACAGGGCTCTCAGATACGCAGTATTTT,CASSTWTGLSDTQYF
-,TRBV5-1,TRBD1,TRBJ1-5,TGCGCCAGCAGCCTGGGACAGGGTGGTCAGCCCCAGCATTTT,CASSLGQGGQPQHF
-,TRBV7-2,-,TRBJ1-2,TGTGCCAGCAGCTTAAACAGCATAAGTCGTGGCTACACCTTC,CASSLNSISRGYTF
once,TRBV5-4,TRBD1,TRBJ2-7,TGTGCCAGCAGCTTGTCCGGGACAGGGTTTTACGAGCAGTACTTC,CASSLSGTGFYEQYF
-,TRBV6-1,TRBD1,TRBJ1-2,TGTGCCAGCAGGCGCGACAGGGGAGGCGGCTACACCTTC,CASRRDRGGGYTF
-,TRBV7-2,TRBD2,TRBJ2-2,TGTGCCAGCAGCTTAGAGGGACTAGCGGGATCAGTCGGGGAGCTGTTTTTT,CASSLEGLAGSVGELFF
-,TRBV27,TRBD1,TRBJ1-6,TGTGCCAGCAGATCCCCGACAGGGAGAACTTATAATTCACCCCTCCACTTT,CASRSPTGRTYNSPLHF